A single sample gave rise to the 27 T cell receptor beta chains below, sequenced in a study of blood T cell repertoires in COVID-19. The assay was immunoSEQ multiplex PCR, and TCRdb's table has in-frame clones only and misses some. The sample yields approximately 150,000 clones, roughly 91% seen once. Material for sequencing was peripheral blood. The origin of the receptors is a man aged 45-65 years who had recovered from COVID-19.

The chain uses TRBV7-2 and TRBJ1-1; D remains ambiguous. The germline CDR1 and CDR2 sequences are SGHTA and FQGNSA. This CDR3 has 13 residues. Trimming pared 5 bases from V and 2 bases from J, leaving 9 bases between. CDR3 DNA: TGTGCCAGCAGCCGGGAGGGAAACACTGAAGCTTTCTTT. This encodes CASSREGNTEAFF. The full variable domain, completed using reference TRBV7-2 and TRBJ1-1, is GAGVSQSPSNKVTEKGKDVELRCDPISGHTALYWYRQSLGQGLEFLIYFQGNSAPDKSGLPSDRFSAERTGGSVSTLTIQRTQQEDSAVYLCASSREGNTEAFFGQGTRLTVV.

The chain combines TRBV21-1 with TRBJ2-1; the table's D call, TRBD2, has no DNA check behind it. TRBV21-1 is a pseudogene locus. This CDR3 is built from 15 residues. CDR3 sequence (DNA): TGTGCCAGCAGAATCGTGCTAGCGGGCTACAATGAGCAGTTCTTC. Residues: CASRIVLAGYNEQFF.

The chain couples TRBV24-1 to TRBJ2-3; 8 bases map to TRBD2. From germline, CDR1 is KGHDR and CDR2 SFDVKD. The V and J ends lost 7 bases and 6 bases, in that order; junction bases with no gene match: 11. CDR3 length: 15 amino acids. The CDR3 protein is CATSPDGGAGDTQYF. The CDR3 DNA is TGTGCCACCAGCCCCGACGGGGGGGCCGGGGATACGCAGTATTTT.

This chain uses TRBV6-5 with TRBJ1-5; D is unresolved. The CDR3 runs to 13 residues. The germline V and J ends were trimmed by 3 bases and 7 bases, with 10 bases remaining between them. Looked up from germline, CDR1 is MNHEY and CDR2 is SVGAGI. This chain's CDR3 is CASSYQVGQPQHF. In nucleotides, the CDR3 is TGTGCCAGCAGTTATCAGGTCGGCCAGCCCCAGCATTTT.

V and J are TRBV6-5 and TRBJ2-2; 11 bases are shared with TRBD1. The germline V gene has CDR1 MNHEY and CDR2 SVGAGI. V lost 6 bases and J lost 6; bases outside the gene matches: 6. CDR3 length equals 15 residues. CDR3 nucleotides: TGTGCCAGCAGCCGGGACAGGGGGACCCCCGGGGAGCTGTTTTTT. This gives the protein CASSRDRGTPGELFF.

V gene TRBV5-5 combines with J gene TRBJ2-1; 10 bases are shared with TRBD1. CDR3 length equals 16 residues. In germline, CDR1 is SGHKS, CDR2 YYEKEE (reference sequence). With 4 bases clipped from V and 5 bases from J, the junction kept 9 bases outside the gene matches. In DNA form, the CDR3 reads TGTGCCAGCAGCCCGCCTACCGGGACAGGGGACAATGAGCAGTTCTTC. Its translation is CASSPPTGTGDNEQFF.

The CDR3 bases are TGTGCCAGTAGTAGGTCGGGAGGGCCCACAGATACGCAGTATTTT. Translating it yields CASSRSGGPTDTQYF. The chain is built from TRBV19 and TRBJ2-3; 8 positions agree with TRBD2. The V segment lost 4 bases and the J segment 2 bases; nucleotides outside the gene matches: 5. Germline V gene sequence: CDR1 LNHDA, CDR2 SQIVND (reference sequence). The CDR3 consists of 15 residues. The complete variable domain, with remaining parts taken from reference TRBV19 and TRBJ2-3, reads DGGITQSPKYLFRKEGQNVTLSCEQNLNHDAMYWYRQDPGQGLRLIYYSQIVNDFQKGDIAEGYSVSREKKESFPLTVTSAQKNPTAFYLCASSRSGGPTDTQYFGPGTRLTVL.

V and J are TRBV2 and TRBJ2-7; 8 nucleotides match TRBD1. V gave up 7 bases and J gave up 3 bases; unmatched junction bases: 8. The CDR3 length is 14 residues. The V gene's germline CDR1 is SNHLY and CDR2 FYNNEI. CDR3 DNA: TGTGCCAGCAATAGACAGGGGACCATCTACGAGCAGTACTTC. It specifies CASNRQGTIYEQYF.

The chain joins TRBV18 to TRBJ1-4, with 8 bases lining up with TRBD1. The CDR3 covers 15 residues. The germline gives CDR1 KGHSH, CDR2 LQKENI. After removal of 3 bases from V and 7 bases from J, the junction contained 7 bases not matched to a gene. DNA of the CDR3: TGTGCCAGCTCACCGACAGGGGAGGGGAGTGAAAAACTGTTTTTT. Protein sequence: CASSPTGEGSEKLFF.

The V gene is TRBV9, the J gene TRBJ2-5; 7 nucleotides align to TRBD1. The CDR3 runs 14 residues. In germline, CDR1 is SGDLS, CDR2 YYNGEE. V shed 3 bases and J 3 bases; nucleotides not matched to a gene: 5. The chain's CDR3 is CASSALGGEETQYF. For the CDR3, the DNA is TGTGCCAGCAGCGCGCTAGGGGGCGAAGAGACCCAGTACTTC.

This clone was counted once. The rearrangement joins TRBV19 to TRBJ1-1; 8 nucleotides align to TRBD1. V dropped 8 bases and J dropped 1; count of bases not matched to a gene: 0. From germline, CDR1 is LNHDA and CDR2 SQIVND (reference sequence). CDR3 length: 12 amino acids. The CDR3 DNA follows: TGTGCCAGTGGGACAGGGAACACTGAAGCTTTCTTT. This gives the protein CASGTGNTEAFF.

This chain uses TRBV15 with TRBJ2-2; 7 nucleotides line up with TRBD1. The trim removed 5 bases at V and 9 bases at J, leaving 6 bases unmatched. CDR1 is LNHNV and CDR2 is YYDKDF in the germline V gene (reference sequence). CDR3 size: 13 residues. In nucleotides, the CDR3 is TGTGCCACCAGCTGGGGACAGTCCAGGGAGCTGTTTTTT. Its protein is CATSWGQSRELFF.

The sample holds one count of this clone. The V and J genes are TRBV6-2 or TRBV6-3 and TRBJ1-2; tentative D call: TRBD1 (6 bases). V was clipped by 5 bases and J by 8 bases, with 15 bases between them. The CDR3 runs 13 residues. CDR1 is MNHEY and CDR2 is SVGEGT in the germline V gene. In DNA form, the CDR3 reads TGTGCCAGCAGTGACACAGGGAGACGAGGCTACACCTTC. Amino acid sequence: CASSDTGRRGYTF.

The chain has TRBV3-1 (or the pseudogene TRBV3-2) and TRBJ2-2, with D perhaps TRBD1 (6 bases). Germline CDR1 LGHDT, CDR2 YNNKEL (reference sequence). There are 12 residues in the CDR3. V was cut by 4 bases and J by 6 bases, with 6 bases left in between. CDR3 sequence reads: CASSRGPGELFF. CDR3 DNA sequence: TGTGCCAGCAGCCGGGGGCCCGGGGAGCTGTTTTTT.

J is TRBJ2-2 and V is TRBV29-1; possibly TRBD1 for D (6 bases). CDR1 is SQVTM, CDR2 ANQGSEA, per germline. The CDR3 consists of 15 residues. The V and J ends lost 6 bases and 0 bases respectively, with 14 bases between them. CDR3 in amino acids: CSVGVGHPNTGELFF. DNA for the CDR3: TGCAGCGTAGGGGTGGGACACCCGAACACCGGGGAGCTGTTTTTT.

The J gene is TRBJ2-2, the V gene TRBV9, with 9 bases aligning to TRBD1. Germline V gene lookup returns CDR1 SGDLS and CDR2 YYNGEE. The V segment lost 4 bases and the J segment 3 bases; nucleotides outside the gene matches: 4. This CDR3 has 15 amino acids. In nucleotides, the CDR3 is TGTGCCAGCAGCCCTCGGGACAGGGACACCGGGGAGCTGTTTTTT. This encodes CASSPRDRDTGELFF.

The V gene is TRBV6-6, the J gene TRBJ2-1, with 10 bases that match TRBD1. In germline, CDR1 is MNHNY, CDR2 SVGAGI (reference sequence). The V and J ends lost 5 bases and 2 bases, in that order; junction bases with no gene match: 6. CDR3 length: 16 residues. CDR3 region: CASSRLGTGAYNEQFF. The DNA of the CDR3 is TGTGCCAGCAGTCGATTAGGGACAGGGGCCTACAATGAGCAGTTCTTC.

The chain employs TRBV6-4 and TRBJ2-2, with 9 nucleotides matching TRBD2. CDR1 and CDR2 from the germline V gene are MRHNA and SNTAGT. Trimming took 6 bases from V and 3 from J; bases not matched to a gene: 5. The CDR3 has 15 amino acids. Here the CDR3 DNA reads TGTGCCAGCAGAAAGACTAGCGGATACACCGGGGAGCTGTTTTTT. This gives the protein CASRKTSGYTGELFF.

This sequence joins TRBV14 and TRBJ2-3; D is perhaps TRBD2 (6 bases). V was trimmed by 0 bases and J by 4 bases, leaving 8 bases between them. Germline CDR1 SGHDN, CDR2 FVKESK. This CDR3 comprises 14 residues. The DNA for the CDR3 is TGTGCCAGCAGCCAAGATTTAGCGGCAGATACGCAGTATTTT. It translates to CASSQDLAADTQYF.

The genes are TRBV27 and TRBJ2-7; 8 bases align to TRBD2. V gave up 9 bases and J gave up 3 bases; unmatched junction bases: 10. In germline, CDR1 is MNHEY, CDR2 SMNVEV (reference sequence). The CDR3 covers 14 residues. CDR3 DNA sequence: TGTGCCAGGAATCGGCGGGAGGCCGGCTACGAGCAGTACTTC. Translated: CARNRREAGYEQYF.

A word on this clone: This specimen includes other DNA sequences encoding the same CDR3. This chain joins TRBV5-4 and TRBJ2-7, with D tentatively TRBD1 (7 bases). Germline CDR1 and CDR2: SGHNT and YYREEE (reference sequence). The CDR3 runs to 15 residues. V lost 0 bases, J lost 0 bases, and 10 bases lay in between. This CDR3 is CASSLAGGSSYEQYF. CDR3 sequence (DNA): TGTGCCAGCAGCTTGGCAGGGGGGAGCTCCTACGAGCAGTACTTC.

The rearrangement joins TRBV10-1 to TRBJ2-5; TRBD2 might be the D (5 bases). Germline values: CDR1 WNHNN, CDR2 SYGVQD (reference sequence). The germline V and J ends were trimmed by 8 bases and 0 bases, with 10 bases remaining between them. The CDR3 is made up of 13 amino acids. CDR3 loop: CASEFGDQETQYF. The CDR3 coding sequence is TGCGCCAGCGAATTCGGGGACCAAGAGACCCAGTACTTC.

This clone has a single count. The chain couples TRBV7-2 to TRBJ1-1; D gene unclear. The V and J ends lost 6 bases and 6 bases respectively, with 14 bases between them. There are 13 residues in the CDR3. The germline CDR1 and CDR2 sequences are SGHTA and FQGNSA. The CDR3, as DNA: TGTGCCAGCAGAGGAGGTTTTGGCGCTGAAGCTTTCTTT. It encodes CASRGGFGAEAFF.

Here the CDR3 reads CASSIPGQSLNTEAFF. CDR3 nucleotides: TGTGCCAGCAGCATCCCGGGACAGAGCTTGAACACTGAAGCTTTCTTT. The chain carries TRBV6-2 or TRBV6-3 and TRBJ1-1; TRBD1 matches 7 bases. CDR3 length: 16 residues. Losses at the gene ends were 6 bases for V and 0 bases for J; bases not matched to a gene: 10. Germline V gives CDR1 MNHEY, CDR2 SVGEGT.

This clone was observed a few times. The V gene is TRBV7-2, the J gene TRBJ1-1, with D perhaps TRBD1 (6 bases). The CDR3 spans 13 residues. Trimming shortened V by 4 bases and J by 1 base, and 7 bases separated the two germline ends. Germline V lookup: CDR1 SGHTA, CDR2 FQGNSA. In DNA, the CDR3 is TGTGCCAGCAGCTCGACAGGGAACACTGAAGCTTTCTTT. Its protein product is CASSSTGNTEAFF.

The rearrangement joins TRBV7-2 to TRBJ1-2; 7 bases fit TRBD1. Germline V CDR1 and CDR2: SGHTA, FQGNSA. Trimming removed 4 bases from V and 3 bases from J; junction bases left unmatched: 5. This CDR3 spans 14 amino acids. CDR3 loop: CASSYRGWDYGYTF. The CDR3 nucleotides read TGTGCCAGCAGCTACAGGGGTTGGGACTATGGCTACACCTTC.

The rearrangement joins TRBV7-9 to TRBJ1-3, with D possibly being TRBD1 (6 bases). The germline gives CDR1 SEHNR, CDR2 FQNEAQ (reference sequence). The CDR3 contains 15 residues. The ends were cut back, 5 bases at V and 1 base at J, with 12 bases in the middle. The CDR3 region has the DNA TGTGCCAGCAGCCACCCGAGGGGGTCTGGAAACACCATATATTTT. The encoded protein is CASSHPRGSGNTIYF.